Only a few counts were recorded for the clone carrying this T cell receptor beta chain. Trimming took 8 bases from V and 10 from J; bases not matched to a gene: 10. This CDR3 is 13 amino acids long. Germline CDR1 reads MDHEN; CDR2 reads SYDVKM. The protocol was immunoSEQ multiplex PCR, while the TCRdb copy is restricted to in-frame clones and leaves out a portion. The sample lists almost 750,000 clones, roughly 72% seen once, with more than 1.5% in the top ten. These data come from a study of shared clonotypes between healthy human individuals. Sequencing input: memory CD4+ T cells sorted from blood. Subset here: CD45RA-negative fraction. The rearrangement links TRBV28 to TRBJ2-1, with 8 bases identical to TRBD2. The sequence was obtained from a woman in her twenties or thirties in good health. The CDR3: CASSTGGPQEQFF. In DNA form, the CDR3 reads TGTGCCAGCTCGACGGGAGGGCCTCAGGAGCAGTTCTTC.